This TCR beta chain was sequenced in a study of cytomegalovirus exposure and HLA in healthy donors. As to this clone: Its antigen is unknown.

Donors were ostensibly healthy at sampling, although undocumented immune exposures were probable. Amplification used 60 Vbeta primers and 13 Jbeta primers. Here immunoSEQ multiplex PCR was the method, and the copy in TCRdb shows in-frame clones only, minus some. The sample includes about 90,000 clones, under 85% of them seen just once. General observations from the study: CMV antigen specificity was confirmed in vitro for a few CMV-associated chains. A highly shared variant cluster was judged a likely technical artifact.

The germline CDR1 and CDR2 sequences are MNHNS and SASEGT. V was cut by 2 bases and J by 4 bases, with 21 bases left in between. This CDR3 region has 17 residues. The sequence derives from a man between 25 and 39 years old in good health and CMV-seronegative. The material sequenced was PBMCs. The V call is TRBV6-1, the J call TRBJ2-7; D perhaps matches TRBD1 (7 bases). Here the CDR3 reads CASSEPSGQGGSYEQYF. The CDR3 DNA reads TGTGCCAGCAGTGAACCCTCTGGGCAGGGGGGTTCGTACGAGCAGTACTTC.